The rows below give T cell receptor beta chains drawn from one sample of a study of T-cell memory formation after mild COVID-19. Via MiXCR, TCRdb re-called the 5' RACE reads, giving one row per CDR3 protein. This sample carries around 470,000 distinct CDR3 sequences, around 20% of them seen once, and the ten largest clones take 7.5% to 9.5%. The source material was PBMCs or a T cell subset sorted from them (not recorded which). These receptors were obtained from an adult woman who had mild COVID-19 (a few samples of this study predate the infection). Cell type and time point are not known. The CDR3 runs from the conserved cysteine through the conserved F or W. A D gene is named only where the DNA matches it firmly. Not every row has a clone size; where given, it reads once, few, many or a size class.

few	TRBD1	TRBV4-2	TRBJ2-5	CASRPDRVGETQYF	TGTGCCAGCAGACCGGACAGGGTCGGCGAGACCCAGTACTTC
-	TRBD1	TRBV30	TRBJ1-2	CAWRATGAYGYTF	TGTGCCTGGAGGGCGACAGGGGCCTATGGCTACACCTTC
few	TRBD1	TRBV12-3/TRBV12-4	TRBJ1-2	CASSLNRGRSGYTF	TGTGCCAGCAGCCTCAACAGGGGCCGATCAGGCTACACCTTC
-	-	TRBV10-3	TRBJ2-7	CATRAGGNYEQYF	TGTGCCACCCGGGCCGGGGGCAACTACGAGCAGTACTTC
-	TRBD2	TRBV9	TRBJ2-3	CASARAGVTTDTQYF	TGTGCCAGCGCAAGGGCGGGGGTCACCACAGATACGCAGTATTTT
-	-	TRBV7-2	TRBJ2-5	CASSLDSGQETQYF	TGTGCCAGCAGCTTAGATTCTGGACAAGAGACCCAGTACTTC
-	TRBD1	TRBV29-1	TRBJ1-2	CSVERDRPTEGYTF	TGCAGCGTTGAAAGGGACAGGCCAACGGAAGGCTACACCTTC
-	-	TRBV19	TRBJ1-2	CASTTLGGNYGYTF	TGTGCCAGTACGACCTTGGGGGGTAACTATGGCTACACCTTC
-	TRBD2	TRBV5-5	TRBJ2-7	CASSLATSGSKYEQYF	TGTGCCAGCAGCTTGGCGACTAGCGGGAGTAAGTACGAGCAGTACTTC
few	TRBD2	TRBV7-6	TRBJ2-2	CASSLAPSGGRGTGELFF	TGTGCCAGCAGCTTAGCCCCAAGCGGGGGGCGGGGCACCGGGGAGCTGTTTTTT
few	TRBD1	TRBV6-6	TRBJ2-5	CASSYPSGQGRETQYF	TGTGCCAGCAGTTACCCCTCGGGACAGGGGCGAGAGACCCAGTACTTC
many	TRBD2	TRBV12-3/TRBV12-4	TRBJ2-2	CASSRAGGNTGELFF	TGTGCCAGCAGTCGAGCGGGGGGGAACACCGGGGAGCTGTTTTTT
-	-	TRBV29-1	TRBJ1-1	CSVLGITEAFF	TGCAGCGTTTTAGGGATCACTGAAGCTTTCTTT
-	TRBD1	TRBV24-1	TRBJ1-2	CATSDLPRRGRRDGYTF	TGTGCCACCAGTGATTTGCCGCGGAGGGGGCGTAGGGATGGCTACACCTTC
-	TRBD2	TRBV5-6	TRBJ2-7	CASSPLLAGGLYEQYF	TGTGCCAGCAGCCCACTACTAGCGGGAGGACTTTACGAGCAGTACTTC
few	-	TRBV7-9	TRBJ2-2	CASTPAWGSLNTGELFF	TGTGCCAGTACCCCCGCGTGGGGCAGCCTAAACACCGGGGAGCTGTTTTTT
-	TRBD2	TRBV4-1	TRBJ2-1	CASSLTSGGAREQFF	TGCGCCAGCAGCCTAACTAGCGGGGGGGCCCGTGAGCAGTTCTTC
-	-	TRBV7-2	TRBJ1-1	CASSLSLGVSNTEAFF	TGTGCCAGCAGCTTAAGTTTGGGAGTATCGAACACTGAAGCTTTCTTT
-	TRBD1	TRBV4-3	TRBJ2-7	CASSKGGHYEQYF	TGCGCCAGCAGCAAAGGGGGCCACTACGAGCAGTACTTC
-	TRBD2	TRBV5-1	TRBJ2-5	CASSLGISGLAGEETQYF	TGCGCCAGCAGCCTGGGGATTTCTGGACTAGCGGGGGAAGAGACCCAGTACTTC
-	-	TRBV2	TRBJ2-3	CALTSRGTDTQYF	TGTGCTTTGACCTCCCGAGGGACAGATACGCAGTATTTT
few	TRBD1	TRBV12-3/TRBV12-4	TRBJ2-3	CASSPPGQVTDTQYF	TGTGCCAGCAGTCCACCGGGACAGGTCACAGATACGCAGTATTTT
-	-	TRBV24-1	TRBJ2-5	CATSDIGTSQETQYF	TGTGCCACCAGTGACATCGGGACTTCCCAAGAGACCCAGTACTTC
-	TRBD1	TRBV30	TRBJ2-7	CAWSAGTGYYEQYF	TGTGCCTGGAGTGCCGGGACAGGGTACTACGAGCAGTACTTC
few	-	TRBV2	TRBJ1-2	CASSESRAESLRNYGYTF	TGTGCCAGCAGTGAGAGTAGGGCAGAATCACTTAGAAACTATGGCTACACCTTC
-	-	TRBV19	TRBJ1-2	CASSTGRNYGYTF	TGTGCCAGTAGTACTGGACGCAACTATGGCTACACCTTC
few	-	TRBV6-5	TRBJ1-1	CVSHRANTEAFF	TGTGTTTCGCACAGGGCGAACACTGAAGCTTTCTTT
once	TRBD2	TRBV20-1	TRBJ2-3	CSPTSGSVGDTQYF	TGCAGTCCTACTAGCGGGAGTGTTGGAGATACGCAGTATTTT
-	-	TRBV18	TRBJ2-5	CASSPRQEETQYF	TGTGCCAGCTCACCACGACAGGAAGAGACCCAGTACTTC
-	-	TRBV6-2/TRBV6-3	TRBJ2-2	CASSKSLTGTTGELFF	TGTGCCAGCAGCAAGTCCCTCACAGGGACCACCGGGGAGCTGTTTTTT
few	-	TRBV15	TRBJ1-5	CATSPEDGYSNQPQHF	TGTGCCACCAGCCCCGAAGACGGATATAGCAATCAGCCCCAGCATTTT
few	TRBD2	TRBV15	TRBJ2-1	CATSRRTSGNNEQFF	TGTGCCACCAGCAGAAGGACTAGCGGAAACAATGAGCAGTTCTTC
-	TRBD2	TRBV12-3/TRBV12-4	TRBJ2-1	CASSSHVGRARDNEQFF	TGTGCCAGCAGTTCCCACGTGGGGAGGGCCAGAGACAATGAGCAGTTCTTC
few	-	TRBV7-9	TRBJ1-4	CASSLAYRDNEKLFF	TGTGCCAGCAGCTTAGCGTACAGGGATAATGAAAAACTGTTTTTT
many	-	TRBV24-1	TRBJ2-3	CATSEDGTTDTQYF	TGTGCCACCAGTGAGGACGGGACGACAGATACGCAGTATTTT
many	TRBD2	TRBV4-1	TRBJ2-3	CASSRMGLAGGGDIETQYF	TGCGCCAGCAGCCGCATGGGACTAGCGGGGGGCGGGGATATCGAGACGCAGTATTTT